The entry that follows covers one T cell receptor (beta chain) sequence. Its antigen is unknown. Base qualities are not provided; no much larger clone lies one nucleotide away. This record belongs to a study of T cell responses to AZD1222 COVID-19 vaccine listed by TCRdb under 2021. General notes on the study: AZD1222 recipients with second doses at about 4 weeks or about 12 weeks were pooled, because spike-specific TCR depth and breadth did not differ between schedules. A total of just over 230 trial participants underwent TCR sequencing, of whom some 200 had received two doses of AZD1222 and 26 had received two doses of the MenACWY control vaccine. Trial participants were enrolled by age into subgroups of 18-55, 56-69 and 70-plus years, and around 150, 29 and 61 TCR-sequenced participants, respectively, were included in these subgroups. Summary of the overall study and its limitations: After two AZD1222 doses, spike-specific TCR breadth and depth were significantly higher than at day 0 and than in MenACWY recipients. Because no day 14 peak-response samples were available, the repertoires could be characterized only after the peak T cell response. In the small 56-69-year group, the increase in depth fell short of significance, most likely because of low power. Vaccine-associated CD4 TCRs spanned the whole spike protein, with dominant responses in regions 160-218 and 743-854. Conclusions about previously exposed vaccinees are limited, since just five to seven AZD1222 recipients were seropositive for SARS-CoV-2 at baseline. Participants were mostly white British, with more females than males. The authors suggested clonal diversity may have been underestimated. Nearly half of unique spike-specific TCRs reportedly recognized epitopes outside regions mutated in the B.1.351 and B.1.1.7 variants.

The CDR3 regions of human TCRbeta chains were subjected to immunosequencing. Under the source paper's analysis protocol: Repertoire TCRs were matched against a reference library of SARS-CoV-2-specific TCRs generated with the MIRA antigen-specificity platform. Breadth was defined as the fraction of unique TCRs that were SARS-CoV-2-associated, and depth was defined as the fraction of total T cells that were SARS-CoV-2-associated. Using the MIRA data, every spike-specific TCR was mapped to the spike region that the TCR reacted to and assigned to either a CD4 or a CD8 class. Log10-transformed breadth and depth values were compared by one-way ANOVA with Sidak's multiple comparisons tests. TCRdb took over this immuneACCESS table, retaining in-frame rearrangements with V and J assigned. Such tables are incomplete; in checked studies, under half of the missing clones stem from an unresolved V gene, and the remainder is unexplained. V, J and clone size were drawn from that table, and D and trimming were deduced from the DNA. A total of 100,000 or so clones appear in this sample, 88% of them only once. The top ten constitute approximately 10% of the sample.

The sample's time point label is to be understood as: baseline before first vaccination. Samples from vaccinated people were obtained from the UK trials COV001 and COV002, which included a single-blind randomized controlled phase 2/3 trial of AZD1222 (ChAdOx1 nCoV-19) in healthy adults. For TCRbeta chain sequencing, PBMC samples from trial participants were taken at day 0 and at day 28 after the second dose. There are 16 amino acids in the CDR3, from cysteine to phenylalanine inclusive. Solely the CDR3 DNA is kept, with 48 bases framed from the first base. Trimming takes 0 bases from V and 8 bases from J, and the germline ends sit 14 bases apart. For CDR1 and CDR2, the germline V gene lists SGHDN and FVKESK.

The material sequenced was peripheral blood, taken on day 0 of AZD1222 vaccination. The TCR originated in an adult in good health. Recombination joined TRBV14 with TRBJ1-6, with the D gene too uncertain to name. The CDR3 protein is CASSQDAMDSYSPLHF. The nucleotides are TGTGCCAGCAGCCAAGATGCGATGGATTCATATTCACCCCTCCACTTT.